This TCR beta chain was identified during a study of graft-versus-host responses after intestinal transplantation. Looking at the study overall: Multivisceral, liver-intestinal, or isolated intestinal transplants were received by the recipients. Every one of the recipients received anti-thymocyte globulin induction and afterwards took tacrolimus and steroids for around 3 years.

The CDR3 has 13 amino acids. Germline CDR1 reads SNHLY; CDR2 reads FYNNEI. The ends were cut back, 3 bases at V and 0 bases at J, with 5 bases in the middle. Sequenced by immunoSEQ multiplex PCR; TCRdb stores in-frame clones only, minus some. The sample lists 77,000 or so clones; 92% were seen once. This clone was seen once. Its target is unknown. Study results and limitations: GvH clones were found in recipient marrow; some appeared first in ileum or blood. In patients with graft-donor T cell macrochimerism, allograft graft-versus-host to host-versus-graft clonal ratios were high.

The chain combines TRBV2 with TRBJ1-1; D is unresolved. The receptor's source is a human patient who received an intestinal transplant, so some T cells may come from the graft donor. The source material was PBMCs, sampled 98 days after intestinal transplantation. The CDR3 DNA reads TGTGCCAGCAGTGACGGAGTGAACACTGAAGCTTTCTTT. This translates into CASSDGVNTEAFF.